This T cell receptor (beta chain) was recovered during a study of regulatory T cells in long-lasting Graves disease. Building of the TCR beta libraries involved iRepertoire HTBI primers and Arm-PCR of CDR3 regions. Study processing details: Spanning all samples, the identified segments comprised some 62 TRBV and more than 11 TRBJ. TCRdb independently ran MiXCR on the multiplex PCR reads; one entry per CDR3 protein. TCRdb's processing, not the authors' own work, is the source of the V and J calls. The repertoire consists of some 340,000 distinct CDR3 sequences, with 12% occurring once and the leading ten covering over 15%. Time point in this sample: newly diagnosed GD, antithyroid drugs for less than 3 months. TCR sequences were obtained from RNA taken from PBMCs. The diagnosis of Graves' disease used American Thyroid Association guidelines. This clonotype was seen ten or more times. Unmatched junction bases numbered 8, after V lost 5 bases and J lost 4 bases. The CDR3 consists of 16 residues. Germline CDR1 SEHNR, CDR2 FQNEAQ (reference sequence).

Separately, the same data were catalogued under a study of T cells in Graves' hyperthyroidism and ophthalmopathy. That source adds: The HTBI primer set served for first-round RT-PCR of the TCR CDR3.

The input for sequencing was peripheral blood mononuclear cells (PBMCs), taken at new diagnosis, from a patient treated with antithyroid drugs. The V and J genes are TRBV7-9 and TRBJ2-7; TRBD2 matches 13 bases. The receptor's source is a woman aged 18-35 years with Graves disease. As DNA, the CDR3 is TGTGCCAGCAGCCTTATTACTAGCGGGAGGGATTACGAGCAGTACTTC. Translated, it gives CASSLITSGRDYEQYF.